The clone carrying this T cell receptor beta chain has a handful of counts. Its antigen is unidentified. Trimming removed 6 bases from V and 5 bases from J; junction bases left unmatched: 6. This CDR3 is built from 14 residues. Germline V gene lookup returns CDR1 ENHRY and CDR2 SYGVKD. This entry comes from a study of beta chain features in type 1 diabetes. Whole-study findings and limits: TCRB CDR3 length was moderately but significantly reduced in all four CD4+ subsets of Type 1 diabetes patients.

Once sorted, every population was more than 95% pure. Since all of the isolated RNA was reverse transcribed, expressed TCRB transcripts were what got sequenced. Method: immunoSEQ multiplex PCR; TCRdb's copy keeps in-frame clones and lacks some. Among 640,000 or so clones listed, roughly 13% were seen once. This rearrangement joins TRBV10-3 to TRBJ1-1, with 10 positions matching TRBD1. Sequencing was done on a sample of naive CD4+ T cells from blood. The clonotype comes from a man aged 18 to 35 with type 1 diabetes. The CDR3: CAIRTTGGETEAFF. CDR3 DNA sequence: TGTGCCATCAGGACGACAGGGGGCGAAACTGAAGCTTTCTTT.